This is a list of T cell receptor beta chains from one sample in a study of CD8 T cells in ankylosing spondylitis. TCRdb re-derived calls from the 5' RACE reads in MiXCR, one entry per CDR3 protein. This table has fewer than 350,000 distinct CDR3 sequences, about 9.9% appearing once. Source material: blood, either unsorted or a sorted T cell fraction (not recorded which). These receptor sequences come from a female donor with ankylosing spondylitis or in good health (not recorded which). CDR3s include the opening cysteine and the closing phenylalanine or tryptophan.

J: TRBJ2-3; V: TRBV11-2; CDR3: CASSLEVAGEITDTQYF
J: TRBJ2-7; V: TRBV20-1; CDR3: CSAFLPGGKNEQYF
J: TRBJ2-3; V: TRBV18; CDR3: CASSRTKTYTDTQYF
J: TRBJ1-2; V: TRBV20-1; CDR3: CSASALGPYGYTF
J: TRBJ2-3; V: TRBV20-1; CDR3: CSARDPAGGPDTQYF
J: TRBJ2-2; V: TRBV20-1; CDR3: CSARENRGVNTGELFF
J: TRBJ2-1; V: TRBV29-1; CDR3: CSVDLGATYNEQFF
J: TRBJ1-2; V: TRBV20-1; CDR3: CSARDGYSAGDYGYTF
J: TRBJ2-1; V: TRBV24-1; CDR3: CATSIGGPDYNEQFF
J: TRBJ2-1; V: TRBV2; CDR3: CASSELAGVNNEQFF
J: TRBJ1-2; V: TRBV25-1; CDR3: CASSEGTGGSYGYTF
J: TRBJ2-2; V: TRBV24-1; CDR3: CATSRQGGYLNTGELFF
J: TRBJ1-5; V: TRBV6-4; CDR3: CASSDPECRGWCGGNQPQHF
J: TRBJ2-5; V: TRBV11-2; CDR3: CASSLRWSYKETQYF
J: TRBJ2-5; V: TRBV6-1; CDR3: CASSEAGSGKIETQYF
J: TRBJ1-3; V: TRBV10-3; CDR3: CAIRTHAGNTIYF
J: TRBJ2-7; V: TRBV6-2/TRBV6-3; CDR3: CASALRRLAGGLTYEQYF
J: TRBJ2-7; V: TRBV5-6; CDR3: CASSLVGWEQYF
J: TRBJ2-5; V: TRBV12-3/TRBV12-4; CDR3: CASSLVGPLETQYF
J: TRBJ1-1; V: TRBV29-1; CDR3: CSVELGAYTEAFF
J: TRBJ2-5; V: TRBV28; CDR3: CASRVGPSGLETQYF
J: TRBJ2-6; V: TRBV28; CDR3: CASSLQTGAGGLSSGANVLTF
J: TRBJ2-3; V: TRBV5-1; CDR3: CASSPRLEAADTQYF
J: TRBJ2-2; V: TRBV20-1; CDR3: CSAAGLVAGELFF
J: TRBJ2-1; V: TRBV6-2/TRBV6-3; CDR3: CASSPLSGSNEQFF
J: TRBJ2-7; V: TRBV5-1; CDR3: CASSWRTGTYEQYF
J: TRBJ2-1; V: TRBV5-4; CDR3: CASSSLAGGHNEQFF
J: TRBJ2-1; V: TRBV5-1; CDR3: CASRAWVVVGNEQFF
J: TRBJ2-5; V: TRBV20-1; CDR3: CSARDSVVETQYF
J: TRBJ2-7; V: TRBV3-1; CDR3: CASSQRLAGGPEQYF
J: TRBJ2-5; V: TRBV5-1; CDR3: CASSEKETQYF
J: TRBJ2-7; V: TRBV28; CDR3: CASSLGESYEQYF
J: TRBJ2-3; V: TRBV29-1; CDR3: CSVRTVTTDTQYF
J: TRBJ2-5; V: TRBV7-9; CDR3: CASSSQGEETQYF
J: TRBJ2-3; V: TRBV29-1; CDR3: CSVVDSTDTQYF
J: TRBJ2-3; V: TRBV5-1; CDR3: CASSMASTDTQYF
J: TRBJ2-3; V: TRBV20-1; CDR3: CSARSPRGRTDTQYF
J: TRBJ2-2; V: TRBV20-1; CDR3: CSVGEAGELFF
J: TRBJ2-3; V: TRBV12-3/TRBV12-4; CDR3: CASAPGPPGDTQYF
J: TRBJ2-7; V: TRBV12-2; CDR3: CASRHITSGKDGYEQYF
J: TRBJ2-7; V: TRBV7-2; CDR3: CASSPSFQRPPREQYF
J: TRBJ2-2; V: TRBV28; CDR3: CASSSTRGELFF
J: TRBJ1-4; V: TRBV5-5; CDR3: CASSSRTGSREKLFF
J: TRBJ2-2; V: TRBV7-2; CDR3: CASSPRQAGNTGELFF
J: TRBJ2-1; V: TRBV27; CDR3: CASTNSGTGTMGSYNEQFF
J: TRBJ2-3; V: TRBV20-1; CDR3: CSARVSLAGVAPDTQYF
J: TRBJ2-7; V: TRBV12-3/TRBV12-4; CDR3: CASGNSERRPYEQYF
J: TRBJ2-5; V: TRBV20-1; CDR3: CSANGPGTPQETQYF
J: TRBJ2-2; V: TRBV20-1; CDR3: CSASGVNTGELFF
J: TRBJ2-3; V: TRBV6-6; CDR3: CASTLGGADTQYF
J: TRBJ1-1; V: TRBV6-5; CDR3: CASSYRGTTAFF
J: TRBJ1-1; V: TRBV12-3/TRBV12-4; CDR3: CASSLSRTGRTEAFF
J: TRBJ2-7; V: TRBV20-1; CDR3: CSATAAGTASSYEQYF